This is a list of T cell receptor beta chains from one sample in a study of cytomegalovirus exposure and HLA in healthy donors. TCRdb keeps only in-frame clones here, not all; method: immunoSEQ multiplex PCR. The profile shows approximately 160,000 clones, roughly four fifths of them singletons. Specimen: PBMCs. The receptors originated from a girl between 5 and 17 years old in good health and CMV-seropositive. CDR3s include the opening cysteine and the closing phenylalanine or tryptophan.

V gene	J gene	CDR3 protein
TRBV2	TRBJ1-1	CASRDRVGTEAFF
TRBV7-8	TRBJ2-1	CASSLAYKRGAGNEQFF
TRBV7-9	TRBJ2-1	CASSLFATGYNEQFF
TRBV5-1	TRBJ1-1	CASSLNKGGRNTEAFF
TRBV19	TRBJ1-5	CASSIGGQPQHF
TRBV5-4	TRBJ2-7	CASSPQGPYEQYF
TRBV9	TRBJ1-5	CASSAGTGRGQPQHF
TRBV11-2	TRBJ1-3	CASSFRVGARAGNTIYF
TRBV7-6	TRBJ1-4	CASSRTGEGEKLFF
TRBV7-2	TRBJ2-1	CASSLTSGGTHYNEQFF
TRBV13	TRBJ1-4	CASSLRGKVTNEKLFF
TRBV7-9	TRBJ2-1	CASSPPLGQTYNEQFF
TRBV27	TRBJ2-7	CASGVPGKAAAHEQYF
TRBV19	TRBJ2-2	CASSSTGRFSTGELFF
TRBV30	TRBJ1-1	CAWRILQGKTEAFF
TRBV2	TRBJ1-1	CAGPYLDRAHTEAFF
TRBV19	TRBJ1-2	CASSMMGSYYGYTF
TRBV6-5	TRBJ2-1	CASSQASSYNEQFF
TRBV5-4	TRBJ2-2	CASSFKQGAITGELFF
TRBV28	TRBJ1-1	CASSPEEYMNTEAFF
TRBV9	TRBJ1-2	CASSVGGTGKLPQGYTF
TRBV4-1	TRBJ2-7	CASSQGWDNSYEQYF
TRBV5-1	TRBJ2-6	CASSLGRSSGANVLTF
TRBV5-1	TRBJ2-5	CASSFSPTETQYF
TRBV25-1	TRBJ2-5	CASSEGAEPKETQYF
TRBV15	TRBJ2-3	CATSRAVGGSSTDTQYF
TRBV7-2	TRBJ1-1	CASSLANWDTYMNTEAFF
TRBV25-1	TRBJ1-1	CASSEYGVLTEAFF
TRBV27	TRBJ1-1	CASSLSGGHTEAFF